The clone carrying this TCR beta chain was counted many times. From the RT-PCR reads, TCRdb called clonotypes with MiXCR, one entry per CDR3 protein. The sample yields 110,000 or so distinct CDR3 sequences, around 33% seen once. This specimen belongs to a study of patients and donors after allogeneic stem cell transplantation. The germline V gene encodes CDR1 GTSNPN and CDR2 SVGIG (reference sequence). V gave up 7 bases and J gave up 5 bases, with 20 bases separating them. The CDR3 is 14 amino acids. Material: blood, either unsorted or a sorted T cell fraction (not recorded which). V gene TRBV30 combines with J gene TRBJ1-1; TRBD1 is a possible D gene (6 bases). This TCR came from a human donor who was either an allogeneic HSCT recipient or a stem cell or donor lymphocyte infusion donor (not recorded which). It is not recorded whose cells these are; they may come from a transplant donor. This CDR3 reads CAYSFGGVRTEAFF. For the CDR3, the DNA is TGTGCCTACAGTTTCGGGGGCGTGAGGACTGAAGCTTTCTTT.